The clone carrying this TCR beta chain has a handful of counts. What it binds is not known. This entry comes from a study of identical twins. General observations from the study: Sequences that were beta out-of-frame showed weaker excess twin sharing.

The V gene's germline CDR1 is DFQATT and CDR2 SNEGSKA (reference sequence). This CDR3 is 11 amino acids long. With 5 bases clipped from V and 10 bases from J, the junction kept 5 bases outside the gene matches. A single record per CDR3 protein comes from TCRdb applying MiXCR to the 5' RACE reads. The sample records roughly 690,000 distinct CDR3 sequences, approximately 6.1% being singletons. Input material: naive T cells sorted from blood. This TCR derives from a man between 18 and 29 years old in good health. The rearrangement joins TRBV20-1 to TRBJ2-1; 7 nucleotides agree with TRBD1. This chain's CDR3 is CSAGDSSEQFF. The CDR3 coding sequence is TGCAGTGCTGGGGACAGTTCGGAGCAGTTCTTC.